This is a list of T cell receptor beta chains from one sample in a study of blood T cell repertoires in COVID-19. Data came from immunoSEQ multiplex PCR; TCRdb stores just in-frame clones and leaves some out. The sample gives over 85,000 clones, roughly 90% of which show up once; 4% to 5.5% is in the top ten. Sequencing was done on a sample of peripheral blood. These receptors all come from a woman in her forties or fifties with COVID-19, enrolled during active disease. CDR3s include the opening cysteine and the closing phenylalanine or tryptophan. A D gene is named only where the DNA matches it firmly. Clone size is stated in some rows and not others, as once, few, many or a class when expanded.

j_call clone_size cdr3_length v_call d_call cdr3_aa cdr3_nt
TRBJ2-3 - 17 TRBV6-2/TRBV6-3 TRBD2 CASSWTSGGPKTDTQYF TGTGCCAGCAGTTGGACTAGCGGGGGGCCTAAGACAGATACGCAGTATTTT
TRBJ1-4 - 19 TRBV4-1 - CASSQTLWGRYGTNEKLFF TGCGCCAGCAGCCAGACCCTGTGGGGGAGGTATGGCACTAATGAAAAACTGTTTTTT
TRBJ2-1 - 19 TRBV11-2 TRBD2 CASSPEGGGGPTSYNEQFF TGTGCCAGCAGCCCAGAGGGGGGCGGGGGGCCAACATCCTACAATGAGCAGTTCTTC
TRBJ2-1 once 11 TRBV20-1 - CSARDGTLKFF TGCAGTGCTAGAGATGGGACACTAAAGTTCTTC
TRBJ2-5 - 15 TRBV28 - CASSPPRGLGETQYF TGTGCCAGCAGTCCCCCCCGAGGGTTGGGGGAGACCCAGTACTTC
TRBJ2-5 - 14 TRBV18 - CASSLFESRETQYF TGTGCCAGCTCACTCTTTGAGAGTCGGGAGACCCAATACTTC
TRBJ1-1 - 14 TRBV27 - CASSLLSRGSEAFF TGTGCCAGCAGTTTATTGAGCAGGGGCTCTGAAGCTTTCTTT
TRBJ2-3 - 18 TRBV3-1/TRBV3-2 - CASSQENSGGPGTDTQYF TGTGCCAGCAGCCAAGAGAATTCAGGGGGGCCGGGCACAGATACGCAGTATTTT
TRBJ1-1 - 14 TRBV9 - CASSVGAEDTEAFF TGTGCCAGCAGCGTAGGGGCAGAAGACACTGAAGCTTTCTTT
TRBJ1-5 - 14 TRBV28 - CASSLARDNWPQHF TGTGCCAGCAGCTTGGCCCGCGACAATTGGCCCCAGCATTTT
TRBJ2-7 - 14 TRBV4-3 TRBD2 CASSPREDSYEQYF TGCGCCAGCAGCCCTCGGGAGGACTCCTACGAGCAGTACTTC
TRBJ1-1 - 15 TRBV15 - CATSSVLQGGTEAFF TGTGCCACCAGTAGTGTCCTGCAGGGTGGTACTGAAGCTTTCTTT
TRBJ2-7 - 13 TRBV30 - CAWSVRHLGEQYF TGTGCCTGGAGTGTACGTCACCTCGGCGAGCAGTACTTC
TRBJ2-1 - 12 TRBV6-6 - CASSTQGNEQFF TGTGCCAGCAGCACCCAGGGGAATGAGCAGTTCTTC
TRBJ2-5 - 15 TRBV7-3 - CASSLLGGAQETQYF TGTGCCAGCAGCTTACTTGGCGGGGCGCAAGAGACCCAGTACTTC
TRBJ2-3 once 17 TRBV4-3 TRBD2 CASSQDQRGGRTDTQYF TGCGCCAGCAGCCAAGATCAGCGGGGGGGAAGAACAGATACGCAGTATTTT
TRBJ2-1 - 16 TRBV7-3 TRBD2 CASSSAGLAGGNEQFF TGTGCCAGCAGCTCAGCCGGACTAGCGGGGGGCAATGAGCAGTTCTTC
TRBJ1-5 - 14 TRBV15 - CATSRVGAVQPQHF TGTGCCACCAGCAGAGTAGGGGCAGTTCAGCCCCAGCATTTT
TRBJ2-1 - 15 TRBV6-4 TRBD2 CASSAAGGAYFEQFF TGTGCCAGCAGTGCCGCGGGGGGGGCATATTTTGAGCAGTTCTTC
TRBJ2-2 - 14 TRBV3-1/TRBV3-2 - CASSQDHNTGELFF TGTGCCAGCAGCCAAGACCATAACACCGGGGAGCTGTTTTTT
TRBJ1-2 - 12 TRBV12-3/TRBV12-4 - CASKLGGYGYTF TGTGCCAGCAAACTGGGGGGCTATGGCTACACCTTC
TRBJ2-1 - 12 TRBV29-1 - CSGAARGNEQFF TGCAGCGGGGCAGCTCGGGGGAATGAGCAGTTCTTC
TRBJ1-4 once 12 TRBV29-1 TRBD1 CSVRTGNEKLFF TGCAGCGTGAGGACAGGGAATGAAAAACTGTTTTTT
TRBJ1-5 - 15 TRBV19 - CASSPSGRPDQPQHF TGTGCCAGTAGTCCCTCTGGGAGGCCGGATCAGCCCCAGCATTTT
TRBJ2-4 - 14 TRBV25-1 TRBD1 CASSETGGSWIQYF TGTGCCAGCAGTGAGACAGGGGGTAGTTGGATTCAGTACTTC
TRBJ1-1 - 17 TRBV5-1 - CASSLVVAGAVNTEAFF TGCGCCAGCAGCTTGGTCGTGGCAGGGGCAGTGAACACTGAAGCTTTCTTT
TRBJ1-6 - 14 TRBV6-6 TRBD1 CASSSRDRDSPLHF TGTGCCAGCAGTTCCCGGGACAGGGACTCACCCCTCCACTTT
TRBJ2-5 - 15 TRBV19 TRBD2 CASSSVAGAQETQYF TGTGCCAGTAGTTCAGTAGCGGGGGCCCAAGAGACCCAGTACTTC
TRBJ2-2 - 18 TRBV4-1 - CASSQDGGSQLNTGELFF TGCGCCAGCAGCCAAGACGGCGGTTCTCAACTGAACACCGGGGAGCTGTTTTTT
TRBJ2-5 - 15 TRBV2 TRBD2 CASSGGTIIQETQYF TGTGCCAGCAGTGGAGGGACTATTATCCAAGAGACCCAGTACTTC
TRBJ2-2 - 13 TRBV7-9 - CASSPSVTGELFF TGTGCCAGCAGCCCCTCTGTTACCGGGGAGCTGTTTTTT
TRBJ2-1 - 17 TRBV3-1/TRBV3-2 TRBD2 CASSHRQAGISYNEQFF TGTGCCAGCAGCCACCGTCAAGCGGGAATCTCCTACAATGAGCAGTTCTTC
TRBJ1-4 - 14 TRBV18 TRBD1 CASFRTGVDEKLFF TGTGCCAGCTTCCGGACAGGGGTGGATGAAAAACTGTTTTTT
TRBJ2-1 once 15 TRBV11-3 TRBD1 CASSLGQGSYNEQFF TGTGCCAGCAGCTTAGGACAGGGGTCCTACAATGAGCAGTTCTTC
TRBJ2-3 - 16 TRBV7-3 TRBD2 CASSLERGERTDTQYF TGTGCCAGCAGCTTGGAACGGGGGGAGCGCACAGATACGCAGTATTTT
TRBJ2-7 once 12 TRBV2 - CASGQNSYEQYF TGTGCCAGCGGGCAGAACTCCTACGAGCAGTACTTC
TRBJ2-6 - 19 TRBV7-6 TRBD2 CASSQGLAGFSSGANVLTF TGTGCCAGCAGCCAAGGACTAGCGGGGTTTTCCTCTGGGGCCAACGTCCTGACTTTC
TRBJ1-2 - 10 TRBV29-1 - CSVRVYGYTF TGCAGCGTCAGGGTTTATGGCTACACCTTC
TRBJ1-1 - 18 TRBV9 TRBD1 CASSSPRGTGSMNTEAFF TGTGCCAGCAGCTCCCCAAGAGGGACAGGGAGCATGAACACTGAAGCTTTCTTT
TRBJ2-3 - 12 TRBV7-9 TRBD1 CASQQGADTQYF TGTGCCAGCCAACAGGGGGCAGATACGCAGTATTTT
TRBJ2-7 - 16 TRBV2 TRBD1 CASSEVAWDSNDEQYF TGTGCCAGCAGTGAGGTTGCCTGGGACAGTAATGATGAGCAGTACTTC
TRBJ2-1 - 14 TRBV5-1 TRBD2 CASSSIAGNNEQFF TGCGCCAGCAGCTCCATAGCGGGTAACAATGAGCAGTTCTTC
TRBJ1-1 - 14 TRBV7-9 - CASSKAVANTEAFF TGTGCCAGCAGCAAGGCGGTCGCGAACACTGAAGCTTTCTTT
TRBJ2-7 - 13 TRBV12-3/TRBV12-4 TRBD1 CASSLGQGYEQYF TGTGCCAGCAGTCTTGGACAGGGCTACGAGCAGTACTTC
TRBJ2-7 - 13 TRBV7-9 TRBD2 CASEGRGSYEQYF TGTGCCAGCGAGGGGCGGGGGTCCTACGAGCAGTACTTC
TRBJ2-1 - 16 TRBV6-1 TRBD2 CASSGTSGFSYNEQFF TGTGCCAGCAGTGGGACTAGCGGCTTTTCCTACAATGAGCAGTTCTTC
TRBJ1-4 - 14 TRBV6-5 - CASSGMTANEKLFF TGTGCCAGTTCAGGGATGACGGCTAATGAAAAACTGTTTTTT
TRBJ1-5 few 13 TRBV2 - CASSEGPRGPQHF TGTGCCAGCAGTGAAGGCCCCAGGGGACCCCAGCATTTT
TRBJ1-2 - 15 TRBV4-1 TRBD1 CASSQDWNRGGGYTF TGCGCCAGCAGCCAAGATTGGAACAGGGGGGGTGGCTACACCTTC
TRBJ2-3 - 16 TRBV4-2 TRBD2 CASSQDGLALGDTQYF TGTGCCAGCAGCCAAGATGGACTAGCGCTGGGTGATACGCAGTATTTT
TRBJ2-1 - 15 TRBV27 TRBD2 CASSSKRGDRNEQFF TGTGCCAGCAGTTCAAAGCGGGGGGATCGCAATGAGCAGTTCTTC
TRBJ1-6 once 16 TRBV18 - CASSPNTRDTNSPLHF TGTGCCAGCTCACCAAATACCCGGGACACCAATTCACCCCTCCACTTT